This T cell receptor beta chain was identified in a study of blood T cell repertoires in COVID-19. Study overall: The United States, Italy and Spain were the sources of the acute and convalescent COVID-19 samples. The analysed material was cDNA or gDNA that came from T cells, B-cell-depleted T cells, or PBMCs.

As originally analysed: Amplification with reference gene primers provided the estimates of nucleated cell counts. Profiling relied on immunoSEQ multiplex PCR, and the TCRdb table lists in-frame clones only, not all of them. Clone size and V and J calls were adopted from that table, with D and trimming inferred from the DNA. The sample includes roughly 70,000 clones, around 74% of them seen just once. Germline assignment: CDR1 SGHTA and CDR2 FQGNSA. The CDR3 spans 13 residues. V was trimmed by 3 bases and J by 5 bases, leaving 10 bases between them. This clonotype originated in a man between 65 and 85 years old with acute or convalescent COVID-19. The chain is built from TRBV7-2 and TRBJ2-5; D possibly corresponds to TRBD1 (6 bases). Specimen: peripheral blood. CDR3: CASSFGQRETQYF. The CDR3 DNA reads as TGTGCCAGCAGCTTCGGACAGCGGGAGACCCAGTACTTC.